This TCR beta chain was sequenced for a study of OX40 agonist ivuxolimab in advanced cancers. Study summary: Ivuxolimab, an agonist antibody against OX40 (CD134), was given to patients. A partial response was reached by three patients: one with hepatocellular carcinoma and two with cutaneous melanoma.

In its sample, this clone was seen once. Antigen specificity is unknown. Trimming left V 0 bases short and J 1 base short, with 13 bases between. CDR1 MGHRA and CDR2 YSYEKL come from the germline V gene. The CDR3 runs to 16 residues. Sequencing was performed with immunoSEQ multiplex PCR; in TCRdb, only in-frame clones are kept and a portion is missing. This table has 20,000 to 25,000 clones, approximately 91% appearing once. Study observations and caveats: Circulating CD4+ and CD8+ T cells showed clonal expansion by week 6 at 0.1 to 3.0 mg/kg. CD8+ T cells (on average) carried more expanded clones than CD4+ T cells.

Specimen: CD4+ or CD8+ T cells sorted from blood, collected in a trial of the OX40 agonist ivuxolimab. The chain couples TRBV4-1 to TRBJ2-7; perhaps TRBD2 as D (6 bases). This receptor was obtained from an adult with an advanced solid tumor such as melanoma, head and neck, liver or kidney cancer. CDR3 DNA sequence: TGCGCCAGCAGCCAAGAGGGGGGATCGCGGTCCTACGAGCAGTACTTC. As protein: CASSQEGGSRSYEQYF.